Sequencing of this T cell receptor beta chain was carried out in a study of blood T cell repertoires in COVID-19. Study background: Sites in the United States, Italy and Spain provided acute and convalescent COVID-19 samples.

Trimming stripped 10 bases from V and 1 base from J, with 11 bases between. Germline CDR1 and CDR2: MDHEN and SYDVKM. The CDR3 covers 12 residues. Authors' data handling: Amplification of reference gene primers provided the estimated nucleated cell counts. The method was immunoSEQ multiplex PCR; TCRdb's version includes in-frame clones alone and lacks a portion of them. V, J and clone size are those of that table, while D and trimming were read from the DNA. The sample holds roughly 390,000 clones, around 87% seen once. Sample: peripheral blood. The source is a woman younger than 45 with COVID-19, enrolled during active disease. J is TRBJ2-7 and V is TRBV28; D uncertain. Here the CDR3 DNA reads TGTGCCACCCAGGAACTTTCCTACGAGCAGTACTTC. It codes for CATQELSYEQYF.